Below, 26 T cell receptor beta chains from the same sample are listed, as sequenced in a study of control samples from healthy donors and cancer patients. Profiled with immunoSEQ multiplex PCR; TCRdb holds only in-frame clones, not every one. The sample has about 150,000 clones, about nine tenths seen once. Sequencing used blood. Receptors originate from a man aged 25-40 years in good health.

This clone was observed a handful of times. The chain joins TRBV4-1 to TRBJ2-3, with 9 bases fitting TRBD2. V shed 0 bases, J shed 3 bases, and the junction held 7 bases outside the gene matches. The CDR3 loop spans 17 amino acids. Germline V gene sequence: CDR1 MGHRA, CDR2 YSYEKL. CDR3 sequence (DNA): TGCGCCAGCAGCCAAGATGGGGCGGGGGGGCCGACAGATACGCAGTATTTT. Residues: CASSQDGAGGPTDTQYF.

The CDR3 DNA is TGTGCCAGTAGTTTGGAGAGGGCTAGTCGGTCCGGGGAGCTGTTTTTT. Amino acid sequence: CASSLERASRSGELFF. The V call is TRBV19, the J call TRBJ2-2, with D maybe TRBD2 (5 bases). Germline V gene data show CDR1 as LNHDA and CDR2 as SQIVND (reference sequence). This CDR3 spans 16 amino acids. V was cut by 5 bases and J by 6 bases, with 19 bases left in between.

This clone was detected once. The genes are TRBV6-1 and TRBJ1-6; the D is unclear. Germline V gene data show CDR1 as MNHNS and CDR2 as SASEGT. The germline V and J ends were trimmed by 0 bases and 1 base, with 7 bases remaining between them. There are 16 residues in the CDR3. The CDR3 is CASSEAGRSYNSPLHF. The CDR3 nucleotides read TGTGCCAGCAGTGAAGCTGGCAGGTCCTATAATTCACCCCTCCACTTT.

V usage is TRBV7-9 and J usage is TRBJ2-7; no reliable D call. With 1 base removed from V and 8 bases from J, the gap between germline ends came to 12 bases. The V gene's germline CDR1 is SEHNR and CDR2 FQNEAQ (reference sequence). The CDR3 runs to 13 residues. The CDR3 is CASSLGFPVQQYF. CDR3 DNA: TGTGCCAGCAGCTTAGGGTTCCCGGTACAGCAGTACTTC.

Here the CDR3 DNA reads TGTGCCAGCAGTGGGGGACCAGGCTATAATTCACCCCTCCACTTT. Protein product: CASSGGPGYNSPLHF. This chain connects TRBV25-1 to TRBJ1-6; a weak D match, TRBD1 (5 bases). The CDR3 runs to 15 residues. Germline values: CDR1 MGHDK, CDR2 SYGVNS. V lost 4 bases to trimming and J lost 3 bases, with 10 bases between them.

The rearrangement joins TRBV19 to TRBJ1-1; D remains unclear. The germline gives CDR1 LNHDA, CDR2 SQIVND (reference sequence). Between the trimmed V and J ends, which lost 3 bases and 1 base, there was a span of 9 bases. The CDR3 runs 14 residues. CDR3 sequence: CASSIRTTNTEAFF. DNA for the CDR3: TGTGCCAGTAGTATCAGGACGACGAACACTGAAGCTTTCTTT. Full variable domain (outside the CDR3, taken from reference TRBV19 and TRBJ1-1): DGGITQSPKYLFRKEGQNVTLSCEQNLNHDAMYWYRQDPGQGLRLIYYSQIVNDFQKGDIAEGYSVSREKKESFPLTVTSAQKNPTAFYLCASSIRTTNTEAFFGQGTRLTVV.

The chain couples TRBV4-1 to TRBJ2-7, with D unresolved. From germline, CDR1 is MGHRA and CDR2 YSYEKL. The V end was cut by 0 bases, the J end by 3 bases, with 12 bases between. CDR3 length: 15 amino acids. CDR3 in amino acids: CASSQELPSVYEQYF. CDR3 nucleotide sequence: TGCGCCAGCAGCCAAGAATTGCCCAGCGTCTACGAGCAGTACTTC.

J is TRBJ2-1 and V is TRBV19; tentatively, D is TRBD2 (6 bases). Germline CDR1 and CDR2: LNHDA and SQIVND (reference sequence). V shed 4 bases and J shed 1 base, with 11 bases lying between them. This CDR3 comprises 15 residues. Here the CDR3 DNA reads TGTGCCAGTAGTACCGGCCTAGCGTCCTACAATGAGCAGTTCTTC. Protein product: CASSTGLASYNEQFF.

The chain links TRBV3-1 (or the pseudogene TRBV3-2) to TRBJ2-5; D may match TRBD1 or TRBD2 (7 bases each). Looked up from germline, CDR1 is LGHDT and CDR2 is YNNKEL (reference sequence). Trimming pared 2 bases from V and 5 bases from J, leaving 12 bases between. The CDR3 spans 14 residues. The CDR3 loop is CASSQSGGGETQYF. The CDR3 DNA follows: TGTGCCAGCAGCCAATCAGGGGGAGGGGAGACCCAGTACTTC.

This chain links TRBV4-3 with TRBJ1-2, with D hard to call. Between the trimmed V and J ends, which lost 0 bases and 5 bases, there was a span of 10 bases. CDR1 is LGHNA, CDR2 YSLEER, per germline. The CDR3 spans 14 residues. The CDR3 region has the DNA TGCGCCAGCAGCCAAGAGATCGGTCCTTATGGCTACACCTTC. It translates to CASSQEIGPYGYTF.

This clone was detected once. The chain uses TRBV7-8 and TRBJ2-7; 7 bases fit TRBD1. The germline CDR1 and CDR2 sequences are SGHVS and FQNEAQ. The CDR3 contains 19 residues. V lost 3 bases to trimming and J lost 1 base; unmatched junction nucleotides: 18. This chain's CDR3 is CASSFERGAGDSLSYEQYF. The CDR3, as DNA: TGTGCCAGCAGCTTCGAAAGAGGTGCTGGGGACAGCCTATCCTACGAGCAGTACTTC.

The chain links TRBV24-1 to TRBJ1-1, with D perhaps TRBD1 (6 bases). The CDR3 extends over 13 amino acids. CDR1 and CDR2 from the germline V gene are KGHDR and SFDVKD. Between the trimmed V and J ends, which lost 1 base and 5 bases, there was a span of 7 bases. The CDR3 sequence: CATSDLGGTEAFF. The CDR3 DNA follows: TGTGCCACCAGTGATTTAGGGGGAACTGAAGCTTTCTTT.

V and J are TRBV29-1 and TRBJ2-1; D not resolved. The CDR3 totals 12 residues. V lost 0 bases, J lost 7 bases, and 7 bases lay in between. Germline V gives CDR1 SQVTM, CDR2 ANQGSEA. CDR3 loop: CSVEEGRNEQFF. The DNA for the CDR3 is TGCAGCGTTGAAGAGGGTAGGAATGAGCAGTTCTTC.

The DNA of the CDR3 is TGTGCCAGCAGCCTTTATCGATCCAGCGGAGGACAGAATGAGCAGTTCTTC. Translated: CASSLYRSSGGQNEQFF. The chain carries TRBV14 and TRBJ2-1, with a possible D match to TRBD1 (6 bases). CDR1 and CDR2 from the germline V gene are SGHDN and FVKESK. The V and J ends lost 4 bases and 7 bases respectively, with 23 bases between them. This CDR3 has 17 amino acids.

V usage is TRBV25-1 and J usage is TRBJ1-2; tentative D call: TRBD1 (6 bases). CDR3 length: 14 residues. Germline CDR1 and CDR2: MGHDK and SYGVNS. With 1 base removed from V and 2 bases from J, the gap between germline ends came to 8 bases. CDR3 sequence: CASSESGANYGYTF. In DNA, the CDR3 is TGTGCCAGCAGTGAATCGGGGGCAAACTATGGCTACACCTTC.

Written as DNA, the CDR3 is TGCAGCGTCTCACCGGGACTAGCGGGGGGGGATACGCAGTATTTT. Translation gives CSVSPGLAGGDTQYF. The J gene is TRBJ2-3, the V gene TRBV29-1; 16 bases match TRBD2. V dropped 6 bases and J dropped 6; count of bases not matched to a gene: 6. The CDR3 has 15 amino acids. CDR1 and CDR2 (germline): SQVTM, ANQGSEA.

CDR3 amino acids: CASSLGDGGELFF. Here the CDR3 DNA reads TGTGCCAGCAGCTTAGGGGACGGCGGGGAGCTGTTTTTT. The rearrangement joins TRBV5-8 to TRBJ2-2; D may correspond to TRBD1 or TRBD2 (5 bases each). Germline loops: CDR1 SGHTS, CDR2 YDEGEE. The V gene lost 2 bases and the J gene lost 7 bases, with 9 bases spanning the gap. CDR3 length equals 13 residues.

The chain combines TRBV4-1 with TRBJ2-3; D unclear. Trimming took off 0 bases at V and 5 bases at J, with 6 bases between the two ends. The CDR3 has 13 residues. The V gene's germline CDR1 is MGHRA and CDR2 YSYEKL. The DNA of the CDR3 is TGCGCCAGCAGCCAAGATTATCGAGATACGCAGTATTTT. Its protein is CASSQDYRDTQYF.

V is TRBV15 and J is TRBJ1-3; D unclear. Germline V gene sequence: CDR1 LNHNV, CDR2 YYDKDF (reference sequence). V dropped 3 bases and J dropped 3 bases, with 12 bases sitting between them. The CDR3 runs to 15 residues. The DNA for the CDR3 is TGTGCCACCAGCAGGGGATCTGGGCTTGGAAACACCATATATTTT. This codes for CATSRGSGLGNTIYF.

The V call is TRBV6-6, the J call TRBJ1-5, with D possibly matching TRBD1 (6 bases). The length of the CDR3 is 16 residues. Germline values: CDR1 MNHNY, CDR2 SVGAGI (reference sequence). V dropped 4 bases and J dropped 5 bases, with 18 bases sitting between them. CDR3 amino acids: CASSFLQGGVDQPQHF. CDR3 nucleotide sequence: TGTGCCAGCAGTTTCCTACAGGGAGGGGTGGATCAGCCCCAGCATTTT.

The chain recombines TRBV7-2 with TRBJ1-5; 7 positions agree with TRBD1. Germline CDR1 and CDR2: SGHTA and FQGNSA. The CDR3 has 16 residues. V dropped 1 base and J dropped 4; count of bases not matched to a gene: 7. Here the CDR3 DNA reads TGTGCCAGCAGCTTAGGAGACAGGGTAGGAAATCAGCCCCAGCATTTT. As protein: CASSLGDRVGNQPQHF.

This chain links TRBV10-3 with TRBJ1-5; 7 bases align to TRBD1. J gave up 3 bases and V 6 bases, and 5 bases lay outside the gene matches. Germline CDR1 ENHRY, CDR2 SYGVKD. The CDR3 loop spans 14 amino acids. CDR3 in amino acids: CAISQGGYNQPQHF. The CDR3 DNA is TGTGCCATCAGCCAAGGGGGCTACAATCAGCCCCAGCATTTT.

The chain links TRBV10-3 to TRBJ1-6; possible D gene TRBD1, 6 bases. V lost 6 bases, J lost 6 bases, and 18 bases lay in between. Germline-derived CDR1 and CDR2 are ENHRY and SYGVKD. This CDR3 comprises 16 residues. CDR3 region: CAIREGGGGGNSPLHF. Written as DNA, the CDR3 is TGTGCCATCAGGGAGGGCGGAGGGGGTGGTAATTCACCCCTCCACTTT.

The chain joins TRBV24-1 to TRBJ2-1; TRBD2 might be the D (5 bases). This CDR3 is 15 amino acids long. Germline CDR1 and CDR2: KGHDR and SFDVKD. V was pared by 9 bases and J by 0 bases, with 14 bases between. CDR3 amino acids: CATSRSRGSYNEQFF. CDR3 DNA: TGTGCCACCTCGCGGAGTCGGGGCTCCTACAATGAGCAGTTCTTC.

This chain joins TRBV7-2 and TRBJ2-7; D not certain. From germline, CDR1 is SGHTA and CDR2 FQGNSA. The V gene lost 4 bases and the J gene lost 7 bases, with 11 bases spanning the gap. The CDR3 extends over 12 amino acids. The CDR3 protein is CASSSTPREQYF. In DNA, the CDR3 is TGTGCCAGCAGCTCGACCCCACGGGAGCAGTACTTC.

The J gene is TRBJ1-2, the V gene TRBV6-5, with D uncertain. Trimming took 6 bases from V and 4 from J, leaving 18 bases between them. The CDR3 is made up of 15 amino acids. Germline CDR1 is MNHEY and CDR2 is SVGAGI. CDR3 nucleotide sequence: TGTGCCAGCAGGACAATGCGGGCAGTAGGCTATGGCTACACCTTC. Protein sequence: CASRTMRAVGYGYTF.